The 9 T cell receptor beta chains presented below share a single source sample, sequenced in a study of CD8 T cells in ankylosing spondylitis. One entry per CDR3 protein, called by TCRdb with MiXCR from the 5' RACE reads. This sample has around 210,000 distinct CDR3 sequences; approximately 8.4% occur once, and the top ten carry more than 4.5%. Sequencing was done on a sample of blood, either unsorted or a sorted T cell fraction (not recorded which). Receptors originate from a female donor with ankylosing spondylitis or in good health (not recorded which).

This clonotype has a count of ten or more. This sequence joins TRBV5-1 and TRBJ1-4, with D unclear. Trimming pared 0 bases from V and 8 bases from J, leaving 11 bases between. The CDR3 runs to 14 residues. The germline gives CDR1 SGHRS, CDR2 YFSETQ. In DNA form, the CDR3 reads TGCGCCAGCAGCTTGGCCGGAAACGCGGAAAAACTGTTTTTT. It translates to CASSLAGNAEKLFF.

Ten or more counts support this clonotype. The chain employs TRBV19 and TRBJ2-5; tentative D call: TRBD2 (5 bases). The ends were cut back, 3 bases at V and 2 bases at J, with 19 bases in the middle. Germline lookup yields CDR1 LNHDA and CDR2 SQIVND (reference sequence). This CDR3 region has 17 residues. The CDR3 protein is CASSIRGITGVQETQYF. CDR3 DNA: TGTGCCAGTAGTATTCGGGGTATCACGGGCGTACAAGAGACCCAGTACTTC.

The sample holds many counts of this clonotype. The rearrangement uses TRBV6-1 and TRBJ1-1; 7 bases match TRBD1. The CDR3 runs 13 residues. Trimming took 7 bases from V and 5 from J; bases not matched to a gene: 7. The V gene's germline CDR1 is MNHNS and CDR2 SASEGT. CDR3 loop: CASTRQGLTEAFF. DNA for the CDR3: TGTGCCAGCACCAGACAGGGATTGACTGAAGCTTTCTTT.

This clonotype was observed many times. V usage is TRBV20-1 and J usage is TRBJ2-7, with D possibly being TRBD1 or TRBD2 (5 bases each). The germline V gene encodes CDR1 DFQATT and CDR2 SNEGSKA (reference sequence). Trimming shortened V by 5 bases and J by 6 bases, and 17 bases separated the two germline ends. The CDR3 is made up of 13 amino acids. The CDR3 protein is CSAPGKRGLEQYF. DNA of the CDR3: TGCAGTGCTCCCGGGAAAAGGGGCCTCGAGCAGTACTTC.

This clonotype was found many times. The gene calls are TRBV4-3 and TRBJ2-3; TRBD2 matches at 13 bases. V shed 6 bases and J 2 bases; nucleotides not matched to a gene: 5. The CDR3 is 16 amino acids. In germline, CDR1 is LGHNA, CDR2 YSLEER. The CDR3 is CASRPTSGGVTDTQYF. The DNA of the CDR3 is TGCGCCAGCAGGCCAACTAGCGGGGGGGTCACAGATACGCAGTATTTT.

The rearrangement links TRBV7-7 to TRBJ2-1; possible D gene TRBD2, 6 bases. The CDR3 extends over 13 amino acids. The V end lost 1 base, the J end lost 9 bases, and 10 bases lay between the germline ends. Germline loops: CDR1 SSHAT, CDR2 FNYEAQ (reference sequence). The CDR3 is CASSLGGRTEQFF. The CDR3 coding sequence is TGTGCCAGCAGCTTAGGTGGGAGGACTGAGCAGTTCTTC.

This clonotype was picked up many times. The chain joins TRBV7-2 to TRBJ1-4, with TRBD1 identical over 7 bases. Germline CDR1 is SGHTA and CDR2 is FQGNSA. CDR3 length equals 15 residues. Unmatched junction bases numbered 6, after V lost 5 bases and J lost 3 bases. This CDR3 is CASSAQGGPNEKLFF. CDR3 nucleotide sequence: TGTGCCAGCAGCGCTCAGGGGGGACCTAATGAAAAACTGTTTTTT.

This clonotype was detected once. At one end the junction does not follow the germline gene, possibly because of a read error. The V and J genes are TRBV6-1 and TRBJ2-7, with D possibly being TRBD2 (5 bases). In germline, CDR1 is MNHNS, CDR2 SASEGT. The length of the CDR3 is 17 residues. CDR3 sequence reads: CASSEALVRSRGYEQCF. The CDR3 nucleotides are TGTGCCAGCAGTGAAGCTCTCGTACGGTCCCGCGGGTACGAGCAGTGCTTC.

This clonotype was found many times. The V call is TRBV20-1, the J call TRBJ2-3; TRBD2 agrees at 8 bases. The CDR3 has 14 residues. V trimming: 5 bases; J trimming: 4 bases; junction bases outside the gene matches: 8. The germline gives CDR1 DFQATT, CDR2 SNEGSKA (reference sequence). CDR3 coding DNA: TGCAGTGCTGAGCGGGAGTCTGGGTCAGATACGCAGTATTTT. Amino acids: CSAERESGSDTQYF.